This T cell receptor (beta chain) originates from a study of T-cell reconstitution after alpha-beta-depleted transplantation in children (TCRdb year 2016). For context, the study as a whole: T-cell immune reconstitution after TCRalphabeta/CD19-depleted allogeneic hematopoietic cell transplantation in children was quantitatively tracked in the study by means of TCR repertoire profiling.

Library generation was performed with PCR. Sequencing was carried out with an Illumina HiSeq 2500. TCR libraries were prepared with molecular barcoding, using unique molecular identifiers to normalize TCRbeta repertoire quantification. TCRdb reanalyzed the raw reads on its own, using fastp at Q25 for trimming and MiXCR for clone calling, and kept in-frame beta chains. For every CDR3 protein sequence, its rows merge into one entry that carries the most common genes and DNA. The sample data list 200,000 to 300,000 distinct CDR3 sequences, and about 12% of these were observed just once. About 2.6% of the sample is held by the ten biggest clonotypes. Based on the germline V gene, the CDR1 and CDR2 sequences are SGHRS and YFSETQ. V is cut by 4 bases and J by 3 bases, and the space between the germline ends is 10 bases. The CDR3 has 13 amino acids, counting the end cysteine and phenylalanine. Only the CDR3 portion is preserved as DNA: 39 bases, with reading frame beginning at the first base.

This clonotype was recorded at least ten times. Which antigen it targets is not known. No qualities accompany the bases; no much larger clone lies one base away. The material was PBMCs from the stem cell graft donor, obtained from the stem cell graft. This clonotype was obtained from a human donor who donated a stem cell graft to a child with acute lymphoblastic leukemia. In this chain, TRBV5-1 is recombined with TRBJ1-1; TRBD1 is a weak D gene call, 5 bases matching. The nucleotide sequence reads as follows: TGCGCCAGCAGCCGTAGGGGAGACACTGAAGCTTTCTTT. The encoded protein is CASSRRGDTEAFF. Reference TRBV5-1 and TRBJ1-1 proteins supply the regions before and after the CDR3; the full variable domain is: KAGVTQTPRYLIKTRGQQVTLSCSPISGHRSVSWYQQTPGQGLQFLFEYFSETQRNKGNFPGRFSGRQFSNSRSEMNVSTLELGDSALYLCASSRRGDTEAFFGQGTRLTVV.